This T cell receptor beta chain originates from a study of blood T cell repertoires in COVID-19. Ages ranged from roughly 18 to 100 years, with residence in approximately 23 US areas. Participants' own reports of clinical history determined their cohort assignment. Generated by immunoSEQ multiplex PCR, the TCRdb table keeps only in-frame clones and is missing some. The profile shows around 330,000 clones, about 89% of them singletons. The source is a man between 60 and 75 years old who had recovered from COVID-19. The sample consisted of PBMCs or T cells enriched from blood (not recorded which).

CDR3 DNA sequence: TGTGCCAGTAGATCGACAGGGCAGGAGACCCAGTACTTC. Its translation: CASRSTGQETQYF. The rearrangement links TRBV19 to TRBJ2-5, with 7 bases aligning to TRBD1. The germline V gene encodes CDR1 LNHDA and CDR2 SQIVND (reference sequence). The CDR3 consists of 13 residues. The trim removed 6 bases at V and 5 bases at J, leaving 6 bases unmatched. The full variable domain, with the rest looked up from reference TRBV19 and TRBJ2-5, is DGGITQSPKYLFRKEGQNVTLSCEQNLNHDAMYWYRQDPGQGLRLIYYSQIVNDFQKGDIAEGYSVSREKKESFPLTVTSAQKNPTAFYLCASRSTGQETQYFGPGTRLLVL.